This T cell receptor beta chain was recovered during a study of shared clonotypes between healthy human individuals. General study findings and limits: Blood was the sole source, and tissue repertoires probably differ.

Libraries were prepared by immunoSEQ multiplex PCR; TCRdb keeps only in-frame clonotypes and omits some of them. In the table there are around 500,000 clones, around 79% of which are singletons. Turning to this clone: What it binds is unknown.

Germline V gene lookup returns CDR1 SGDLS and CDR2 YYNGEE. This CDR3 contains 16 residues. The ends lost 2 bases at V and 4 bases at J; junction bases unmatched: 9. Sequencing was carried out using PBMCs. The receptor was derived from a woman in her thirties or forties in good health. Some clones in this sample may be carry-over from other donors' samples. This chain joins TRBV9 and TRBJ2-1; 7 bases align to TRBD2. CDR3 sequence (DNA): TGTGCCAGCAGCGTGGTTGACCCGCGGGGGTACAATGAGCAGTTCTTC. Translation: CASSVVDPRGYNEQFF. Combining the CDR3 with reference TRBV9 and TRBJ2-1 gives the whole variable domain DSGVTQTPKHLITATGQRVTLRCSPRSGDLSVYWYQQSLDQGLQFLIQYYNGEERAKGNILERFSAQQFPDLHSELNLSSLELGDSALYFCASSVVDPRGYNEQFFGPGTRLTVL.